The entry below gives a single T cell receptor beta chain sequence along with its context. The antigen remains unidentified. Stated time point: week 11, during vaccination. Doses comprised 300 ug of mutant IDH1 20-mer peptide each, plus topical imiquimod. Each donor presented with a new WHO grade 3 or 4 astrocytoma that tested IDH1-mutant and showed ATRX loss. Clones were sequenced by immunoSEQ multiplex PCR, and TCRdb holds only the in-frame ones, with some missing. The data hold tens of thousands of clones, with approximately 84% observed a single time. With 4 bases clipped from V and 4 bases from J, the junction kept 7 bases outside the gene matches. Germline-derived CDR1 and CDR2 are SGHRS and YFSETQ. This CDR3 has 15 amino acids. The sample originates from a study of a mutant IDH1 vaccine in newly diagnosed glioma. Study information: Vaccines began 4-6 weeks after radiotherapy alone, or with temozolomide cycles. Patients' prior therapy spanned radiotherapy, temozolomide, or both; most underwent both. Findings and caveats of the study: Detectable vaccine-induced immune responses arose in around 95% of patients.

The TCR comes from a woman aged 50 to 65 with glioma. The sequencing here drew on PBMCs, taken from a glioma patient whose treatment included an IDH1 peptide vaccine. The J gene is TRBJ2-2, the V gene TRBV5-1; 7 bases align to TRBD1. CDR3 sequence (DNA): TGCGCCAGCAGCGCCCGACAGGGCTCCACCGGGGAGCTGTTTTTT. It specifies CASSARQGSTGELFF.